The 32 T cell receptor beta chains below come from one sample, sequenced in a study of blood T cell repertoires in COVID-19. TCRdb keeps only in-frame clones here, not all; method: immunoSEQ multiplex PCR. Here the sample spans 200,000 to 250,000 clones, roughly 85% being singletons. Sequencing was performed on peripheral blood. These TCRs come from a woman aged 65 to 85 with COVID-19, enrolled during active disease.

This rearrangement joins TRBV7-2 to TRBJ2-1, with 9 bases matching TRBD2. Germline loops: CDR1 SGHTA, CDR2 FQGNSA. Trimming at V came to 5 bases and at J to 2 bases, leaving 7 bases not matched to a gene. This CDR3 is built from 16 residues. This CDR3 is CASSDSAGGPYNEQFF. The CDR3, as DNA: TGTGCCAGCAGCGACTCAGCGGGAGGCCCCTACAATGAGCAGTTCTTC.

This rearrangement joins TRBV29-1 to TRBJ1-4, with 7 bases that match TRBD1. This CDR3 is built from 13 residues. After removal of 6 bases from V and 8 bases from J, the junction contained 9 bases not matched to a gene. Per germline, CDR1 SQVTM and CDR2 ANQGSEA. This CDR3 reads CSVHRQGREKLFF. DNA for the CDR3: TGCAGCGTCCACAGACAGGGCAGAGAAAAACTGTTTTTT.

The chain employs TRBV11-2 and TRBJ2-5; 8 bases are a match to TRBD2. V trimming: 5 bases; J trimming: 9 bases; junction bases outside the gene matches: 11. Germline lookup yields CDR1 SGHAT and CDR2 FQNNGV. The CDR3 extends over 14 amino acids. CDR3 DNA: TGTGCCAGCAGCGAACAGCGGGAGAGGTCGTCCCAGTACTTC. Translating gives CASSEQRERSSQYF.

The gene calls are TRBV5-6 and TRBJ2-3; no clear D. The CDR3 is 13 residues long. CDR1 and CDR2 from the germline V gene are SGHDT and YYEEEE. Deletions cut 4 bases from V and 2 bases from J, with 8 bases between. For the CDR3, the DNA is TGTGCCAGCAGCCCCTACCCCACAGATACGCAGTATTTT. Amino acid sequence: CASSPYPTDTQYF.

The rearrangement uses TRBV10-3 and TRBJ1-2, with D unclear. Looked up from germline, CDR1 is ENHRY and CDR2 is SYGVKD. The V end lost 10 bases, the J end lost 8 bases, and 14 bases lay between the germline ends. This CDR3 spans 11 amino acids. This CDR3 is CATTDMIGYTF. CDR3 coding DNA: TGTGCCACCACCGACATGATCGGCTACACCTTC.

This chain links TRBV11-1 with TRBJ1-2, with 10 bases that match TRBD1. The CDR3 is 14 amino acids. Germline CDR1 reads SGHAT; CDR2 reads FQDESV (reference sequence). J gave up 6 bases and V 4 bases, and 5 bases lay outside the gene matches. The CDR3 is CASSSPGTGDGYTF. The CDR3 DNA is TGTGCCAGCAGCTCACCTGGGACAGGGGATGGCTACACCTTC.

The chain employs TRBV7-2 and TRBJ1-6; the D gene is possibly TRBD1 (6 bases). The ends were cut back, 1 base at V and 9 bases at J, with 19 bases in the middle. The CDR3 runs 17 residues. The germline gives CDR1 SGHTA, CDR2 FQGNSA. The CDR3 nucleotides read TGTGCCAGCAGCTTAGTAAGGGGCAGGGGCGCGGGTTCACCCCTCCACTTT. Protein: CASSLVRGRGAGSPLHF.

The chain links TRBV20-1 to TRBJ1-2; D not certain. The V gene's germline CDR1 is DFQATT and CDR2 SNEGSKA (reference sequence). V lost 6 bases, J lost 2 bases, and 7 bases lay in between. The CDR3 contains 11 residues. The CDR3 bases are TGCAGTGCCACACCAAACTATGGCTACACCTTC. Amino acids: CSATPNYGYTF.

The chain has TRBV6-2 or TRBV6-3 and TRBJ2-3; 9 positions agree with TRBD2. CDR3 length: 18 residues. V shed 0 bases, J shed 2 bases, and the junction held 9 bases outside the gene matches. Germline V lookup: CDR1 MNHEY, CDR2 SVGEGT. The CDR3 nucleotides are TGTGCCAGCAGTTACTCGAGGCTAGCGGGAATCCACACAGATACGCAGTATTTT. Translation: CASSYSRLAGIHTDTQYF.

The chain recombines TRBV7-2 with TRBJ2-2; weak D call: TRBD2 (6 bases). Looked up from germline, CDR1 is SGHTA and CDR2 is FQGNSA. The V end was cut by 5 bases, the J end by 6 bases, with 22 bases between. The CDR3 is made up of 17 amino acids. The CDR3 region has the DNA TGTGCCAGCAGCCCACACCCTAGCGTGACGCGGGCCGGGGAGCTGTTTTTT. Residues: CASSPHPSVTRAGELFF.

The chain recombines TRBV3-1 (or the pseudogene TRBV3-2) with TRBJ2-3, with D unresolved. From germline, CDR1 is LGHDT and CDR2 YNNKEL (reference sequence). V lost 2 bases and J lost 5, with 11 bases in between. The CDR3 totals 14 residues. Here the CDR3 reads CASSQSTVRDTQYF. The CDR3 DNA follows: TGTGCCAGCAGCCAATCTACGGTCCGAGATACGCAGTATTTT.

V usage is TRBV19 and J usage is TRBJ1-2; TRBD1 might be the D (5 bases). Trimming removed 5 bases from V and 7 bases from J, with 8 bases in between. Germline CDR1 is LNHDA and CDR2 is SQIVND (reference sequence). This CDR3 is 11 amino acids long. CDR3 sequence: CASSLQGGYTF. CDR3 sequence (DNA): TGTGCCAGTAGTCTCCAGGGTGGCTACACCTTC.

This rearrangement joins TRBV18 to TRBJ1-1; D may be TRBD1 (6 bases). The V gene's germline CDR1 is KGHSH and CDR2 LQKENI. This CDR3 has 14 amino acids. The germline V and J ends were trimmed by 6 bases and 3 bases, with 14 bases remaining between them. The CDR3 DNA sequence: TGTGCCAGCTCTCGACAGGCTGGGCACACTGAAGCTTTCTTT. Translated, it gives CASSRQAGHTEAFF.

The V call is TRBV19, the J call TRBJ1-5; maybe TRBD1 (5 bases). Germline CDR1 reads LNHDA; CDR2 reads SQIVND (reference sequence). V was cut by 3 bases and J by 3 bases, with 9 bases left in between. This CDR3 region has 14 residues. The CDR3 loop is CASSIPGDNQPQHF. The CDR3 DNA reads as TGTGCCAGTAGTATCCCGGGGGACAATCAGCCCCAGCATTTT.

The chain combines TRBV6-2 or TRBV6-3 with TRBJ1-5, with 8 bases aligning to TRBD1. The junction had 10 bases not matched to a gene; V was cut back by 6 bases and J by 3 bases. The germline gives CDR1 MNHEY, CDR2 SVGEGT. The CDR3 contains 16 residues. As DNA, the CDR3 is TGTGCCAGCAGCCCCGACAGGGGCGCCACCAATCAGCCCCAGCATTTT. As protein: CASSPDRGATNQPQHF.

The chain links TRBV27 to TRBJ2-3, with 9 bases lining up with TRBD1. Losses at the gene ends were 6 bases for V and 3 bases for J; bases not matched to a gene: 4. Germline CDR1 is MNHEY and CDR2 is SMNVEV (reference sequence). The CDR3 is 14 amino acids. The CDR3 reads CASRSTGGTDTQYF. The CDR3 DNA reads as TGTGCCAGCAGATCGACAGGGGGAACAGATACGCAGTATTTT.

The count of this clone is one. The rearrangement joins TRBV7-9 to TRBJ1-2; D is uncertain. CDR1 and CDR2 from the germline V gene are SEHNR and FQNEAQ (reference sequence). Trimming cost V 1 base and J 10 bases, with 16 bases left between them. CDR3 size: 14 residues. CDR3 DNA sequence: TGTGCCAGCAGCTTAGTGGGTAGAGATCAGGCCTACACCTTC. This encodes CASSLVGRDQAYTF.

The J gene is TRBJ1-4, the V gene TRBV7-9; no clear D. Per the germline V gene, CDR1 is SEHNR and CDR2 is FQNEAQ (reference sequence). Between the trimmed V and J ends, which lost 5 bases and 8 bases, there was a span of 24 bases. This CDR3 has 17 residues. As DNA, the CDR3 is TGTGCCAGCAGCCAAGGCCCCGGGAGCCTAATTAGAGAAAAACTGTTTTTT. Translated: CASSQGPGSLIREKLFF.

The V gene is TRBV28, the J gene TRBJ1-2; the match to TRBD1 covers 10 bases. Trimming removed 5 bases from V and 5 bases from J; junction bases left unmatched: 8. CDR3 size: 15 residues. Germline V gene lookup returns CDR1 MDHEN and CDR2 SYDVKM. The CDR3: CASSEATGGAYGYTF. The CDR3 region has the DNA TGTGCCAGCAGTGAGGCGACAGGGGGCGCTTATGGCTACACCTTC.

This chain connects TRBV9 to TRBJ1-1; the D gene is possibly TRBD1 (5 bases). Germline CDR1 is SGDLS and CDR2 is YYNGEE. Deletions cut 4 bases from V and 4 bases from J, with 14 bases between. This CDR3 has 14 amino acids. This CDR3 is CASSSRGDLTEAFF. In nucleotides, the CDR3 is TGTGCCAGCAGCTCACGGGGGGACCTCACTGAAGCTTTCTTT.

The rearrangement joins TRBV6-5 to TRBJ1-2, with TRBD1 matching 10 bases. CDR3 length: 14 residues. Germline trimming cut 2 bases from V and 5 bases from J; bases unmatched to any gene: 2. Germline V gives CDR1 MNHEY, CDR2 SVGAGI. The CDR3 loop is CASSYRDRGYGYTF. The CDR3, as DNA: TGTGCCAGCAGTTACCGGGACAGGGGATATGGCTACACCTTC.

The chain carries TRBV6-5 and TRBJ1-5, with D possibly TRBD1 on 5 matching bases. Germline loops: CDR1 MNHEY, CDR2 SVGAGI. Trimming took 5 bases from V and 9 from J, leaving 14 bases between them. The length of the CDR3 is 13 residues. The CDR3 sequence: CASSTSGVLPQHF. In DNA form, the CDR3 reads TGTGCCAGCAGTACATCGGGGGTTTTGCCCCAGCATTTT.

The V gene is TRBV19, the J gene TRBJ1-1; possibly TRBD1 for D (6 bases). Trimming pared 0 bases from V and 2 bases from J, leaving 13 bases between. This CDR3 comprises 16 residues. CDR1 is LNHDA, CDR2 SQIVND, per germline (reference sequence). The CDR3 here is CASSIDNGGANTEAFF. The CDR3 DNA is TGTGCCAGTAGTATAGATAATGGGGGGGCCAACACTGAAGCTTTCTTT.

CDR3 sequence (DNA): TGTGCCACCTCAATCAGGGAGGGGGAGACCCAGTACTTC. It yields the protein CATSIREGETQYF. This chain links TRBV11-3 with TRBJ2-5, with 7 bases matching TRBD2. The CDR3 sequence is 13 residues long. V dropped 10 bases and J dropped 5; count of bases not matched to a gene: 10. In germline, CDR1 is SGHNT, CDR2 YENEEA.

This chain connects TRBV6-5 to TRBJ1-2; maybe TRBD1 (6 bases). The CDR3 totals 14 residues. Trimming stripped 5 bases from V and 8 bases from J, with 18 bases between. Germline lookup yields CDR1 MNHEY and CDR2 SVGAGI. CDR3 DNA: TGTGCCAGCAGTACCCGGACAGCCTTTGGGGGCTACACCTTC. It specifies CASSTRTAFGGYTF.

The J gene is TRBJ2-1, the V gene TRBV28; D may be TRBD1 (6 bases). The CDR3 covers 14 residues. Trimming shortened V by 0 bases and J by 6 bases, and 9 bases separated the two germline ends. Germline CDR1 and CDR2: MDHEN and SYDVKM. This chain's CDR3 is CASSLWQGINEQFF. CDR3 nucleotides: TGTGCCAGCAGTTTATGGCAGGGGATCAATGAGCAGTTCTTC.

The chain links TRBV27 to TRBJ2-4; TRBD2 agrees at 8 bases. The CDR3 sequence is 17 residues long. Trimming took 5 bases from V and 2 from J; bases not matched to a gene: 11. CDR1 and CDR2 from the germline V gene are MNHEY and SMNVEV (reference sequence). The CDR3 coding sequence is TGTGCCAGCAGTCCCCATCTAGCGGGTCGATCCAAAAACATTCAGTACTTC. Protein: CASSPHLAGRSKNIQYF.

The V call is TRBV30, the J call TRBJ2-1; 9 positions match TRBD1. Per germline, CDR1 GTSNPN and CDR2 SVGIG (reference sequence). The CDR3 contains 14 residues. V lost 4 bases, J lost 6 bases, and 7 bases stayed unmatched. DNA of the CDR3: TGTGCCTGGAATCCGGGACAGGGAGGCAATGAGCAGTTCTTC. As protein: CAWNPGQGGNEQFF.

This sequence joins TRBV7-6 and TRBJ2-5, with 9 positions matching TRBD2. This CDR3 is built from 16 residues. Germline V gives CDR1 SGHVS, CDR2 FNYEAQ. V dropped 5 bases and J dropped 6; count of bases not matched to a gene: 13. For the CDR3, the DNA is TGTGCCAGCAGCCGTGACTTTAGCGGGAGTTCCAAGACCCAGTACTTC. Residues: CASSRDFSGSSKTQYF.

This chain uses TRBV4-3 with TRBJ2-2; possibly TRBD1 for D (5 bases). CDR1 and CDR2 from the germline V gene are LGHNA and YSLEER. V was cut by 0 bases and J by 7 bases, with 12 bases left in between. The CDR3 has 15 residues. The CDR3, as DNA: TGCGCCAGCAGCCAAGATGAGTTCCAGGGCGGGGAGCTGTTTTTT. This encodes CASSQDEFQGGELFF.

The V and J genes are TRBV9 and TRBJ2-1; 14 bases fit TRBD2. The CDR3 extends over 17 amino acids. The germline V gene encodes CDR1 SGDLS and CDR2 YYNGEE. V was pared by 2 bases and J by 6 bases, with 7 bases of the junction left unmatched. For the CDR3, the DNA is TGTGCCAGCAGCGTGGGGGCTGGGACTAGCGGGAGCAATGAGCAGTTCTTC. This sequence encodes CASSVGAGTSGSNEQFF.

The rearrangement links TRBV4-1 to TRBJ2-3; TRBD2 matches 11 bases. The CDR3 runs 16 residues. Germline V gene lookup returns CDR1 MGHRA and CDR2 YSYEKL. The J segment lost 5 bases and the V segment lost 1 base, leaving 5 bases of the junction unmatched. In nucleotides, the CDR3 is TGCGCCAGCAGCCAAGTACTAGCGGGAGCCGGAGATACGCAGTATTTT. Translating gives CASSQVLAGAGDTQYF.